Below, one T cell receptor (beta chain) is given with its context. The antigen it binds to is not known. Base quality data are lacking; no much larger clone is found one base away. TCRbeta CDR3 regions were amplified from genomic DNA using the immunoSEQ Assay, a bias-controlled multiplex PCR. Per the authors' processing: The number of nucleated cells in each sample was estimated from the amplification of reference gene primers within the assay. To quantify the absolute abundance of each unique TCRbeta CDR3 rearrangement, sequence reads were collapsed and filtered. For each sample, productive Simpson clonality was calculated by taking the square root of Simpson's diversity index across productive rearrangements. TCRdb took this table from immuneACCESS and kept in-frame rearrangements with V and J called. Such tables lack part of the clones; where checked against another copy, unresolved V genes explain under half of the gap, and the rest is unexplained. V, J and clone size are those of that table, while D and trimming were read from the DNA. The sample table lists roughly 100,000 clones, more than 80% of them with a count of one. 3.5% of the sample comes from the top ten.

The sample originates from a study of blood T cell repertoires in COVID-19 (dated by TCRdb to 2020 to 2021). Turning to the overall study: Samples covering the acute and convalescent phases of COVID-19 were provided by collaborators in the United States, Italy and Spain. The prospective study material was composed of cDNA or gDNA derived from T cells, B-cell-depleted T cells, or PBMCs. Deeply sampled blood TCRbeta repertoires from subjects exposed to, actively infected with, or recovered from COVID-19 were included in the dataset. A freely available public database, intended as a resource for researchers studying the immune response to SARS-CoV-2, is where the repertoires were released. The samples were drawn from two sources: the first 160 participants of the ongoing ImmuneRACE study, and 1,254 subjects contributed by 6 global collaborators. Sample metadata almost always included a de-identified subject ID, COVID-19 status, age in years and sex. Where available, HLA class I and class II types were taken from metadata supplied by the sample provider and were not determined by assay-based typing.

The paper as a whole reports these results and caveats: The amount of clinical and demographic metadata varied by source and participant and was provided uncurated.

The cysteine opens and the phenylalanine closes a CDR3 of 16 amino acids. The retained sequence is limited to the CDR3, 48 bases, with the frame set at the first base. At the junction V is shortened by 4 bases and J by 0 bases, with 14 bases in between. The CDR1 and CDR2 encoded by the germline V gene (reference sequence) are LGHDT and YNNKEL. Each collaborating institution followed its own protocols to collect whole blood in K2EDTA tubes. For TCRbeta analysis, collaborators shipped samples in one of three forms: frozen whole blood, isolated PBMCs, or DNA extracted from either of those sample types.

Sequencing was carried out using peripheral blood. The chain couples TRBV3-1 (or the pseudogene TRBV3-2) to TRBJ2-3; the D gene is unclear. The clonotype comes from a woman aged 55-70 years with acute or convalescent COVID-19. The CDR3 corresponds to CASSRRSGTSTDTQYF. In nucleotides, the sequence is TGTGCCAGCAGCCGGCGGTCCGGAACTAGCACAGATACGCAGTATTTT.